A selection of T cell receptor beta chains follows, all from one sample in a study of cytomegalovirus exposure and HLA in healthy donors. Using immunoSEQ multiplex PCR, the repertoire was profiled, and TCRdb retains in-frame clones only, with some absent. The sample has about 250,000 clones; under 80% are singletons. Source material: PBMCs. Source of these receptors: a female donor in good health and CMV-seronegative. The CDR3 runs from the conserved cysteine through the conserved F or W. The order of the fields is D gene, J gene, clone size, V gene, CDR3 DNA, CDR3 protein. A D gene is named only where the DNA matches it firmly. Expanded clones are given a class, and other clones once, few, many or no size at all.

>-|TRBJ2-7|-|TRBV7-7
TGTGCTAGCAGCTTAGCGACAGGAGAGGTCTACGAGCAGTACTTC
CASSLATGEVYEQYF
>-|TRBJ2-7|few|TRBV28
TGTGCCAGCAGTTCTATTCAGGGGGGCTACGAGCAGTACTTC
CASSSIQGGYEQYF
>-|TRBJ1-1|few|TRBV6-1
TGTGCCAGCCGGTTGAAAATGAACACTGAAGCTTTCTTT
CASRLKMNTEAFF
>TRBD1|TRBJ2-1|once|TRBV5-8
TGTGCCAGCAGCCTAGGACAGGGTGGAGGAGGGCAGTTCTTC
CASSLGQGGGGQFF
>TRBD1|TRBJ1-3|-|TRBV7-8
TGTGCCAGCAGCGGGCGGACAGGCGTCTCTGGAAACACCATATATTTT
CASSGRTGVSGNTIYF
>TRBD1|TRBJ1-1|-|TRBV5-6
TGTGCCAGCAGCGCGGGACAGAACACCGAAGCTTTCTTT
CASSAGQNTEAFF
>-|TRBJ2-3|once|TRBV5-6
TGTGCCAGCAGCTTGCACTTGACGGGAAGCACAGATACGCAGTATTTT
CASSLHLTGSTDTQYF
>-|TRBJ1-2|-|TRBV27
TGTGCCAGCAGTTCCCTAGCGGGCAATGGCTACACCTTC
CASSSLAGNGYTF
>TRBD1|TRBJ1-4|-|TRBV5-6
TGTGCCAGCAGCACCGACAGGGGGCGAACTAATGAAAAACTGTTTTTT
CASSTDRGRTNEKLFF
>TRBD1|TRBJ1-4|few|TRBV18
TGTGCCAGCTCATTACAGGGGGCGGATGAAAAACTGTTTTTT
CASSLQGADEKLFF
>TRBD2|TRBJ2-7|few|TRBV27
TGTGCCAGCAGCCGGACTAGGGGTACCTACGAGCAGTACTTC
CASSRTRGTYEQYF
>TRBD2|TRBJ2-3|-|TRBV6-1
TGTGCCAGCACGAGACTAGCGGGAGGTGCGCAGTATTTT
CASTRLAGGAQYF
>-|TRBJ2-7|-|TRBV9
TGTGCCAGCAGCGTAGGTCTAGCCTACGAGCAGTACTTC
CASSVGLAYEQYF
>TRBD2|TRBJ2-3|-|TRBV5-1
TGCGCCAGCAGCGTACTAGCGGACCTAGGAAATACGCAGTATTTT
CASSVLADLGNTQYF
>TRBD1|TRBJ1-1|-|TRBV5-1
TGCGCCAGCAGCATGGGGACAGGGTCGATCGCTGAAGCTTTCTTT
CASSMGTGSIAEAFF
>TRBD2|TRBJ2-3|once|TRBV14
TGTGCCAGCAGCCACGCTAGCGGGAGACCCACAGATACGCAGTATTTT
CASSHASGRPTDTQYF
>TRBD1|TRBJ1-1|-|TRBV6-5
TGTGCCAGCAGGGGGACAGGGGGCAGTGACACTGAAGCTTTCTTT
CASRGTGGSDTEAFF
>TRBD2|TRBJ2-7|-|TRBV4-2
TGTGCCAGCAGCCTTTACTCGGGCGGGGGCTCCTACGAGCAGTACTTC
CASSLYSGGGSYEQYF
>TRBD2|TRBJ2-7|-|TRBV11-3
TGTGCCAGCAGCCCAGCTTTGAGTAGCGGGACTCCCTACGAGCAGTACTTC
CASSPALSSGTPYEQYF
>TRBD2|TRBJ2-1|once|TRBV7-2
TGTGCCAGCAGCTTACGAGCTCTAGCGGGAGTTCGCAATGAGCAGTTCTTC
CASSLRALAGVRNEQFF
>-|TRBJ2-7|-|TRBV27
TGTGCCAGCAGTTCCCACAGACTAGTTGACTACGAGCAGTACTTC
CASSSHRLVDYEQYF
>-|TRBJ2-7|few|TRBV19
TGTGCCAGTAGTATAGGCCTCCAAACCGGGGACGAGCAGTACTTC
CASSIGLQTGDEQYF
>TRBD2|TRBJ2-1|few|TRBV10-3
TGTGCCATCAGTGGGGATGGCCCTCCCTCTAGCGGGGGGTACAATGAGCAGTTCTTC
CAISGDGPPSSGGYNEQFF
>-|TRBJ2-7|few|TRBV10-3
TGTGCCATAAGGCAGGAATACGAGCAGTACTTC
CAIRQEYEQYF
>-|TRBJ2-7|-|TRBV11-3
TGTGCCAGCAGCTTATCCAGGGGTGAAGCCTACGAGCAGTACTTC
CASSLSRGEAYEQYF
>TRBD1|TRBJ1-1|-|TRBV6-6
TGTGCCAGCAGAGAGCTACTTACAGGGGTTGAAGCTTTCTTT
CASRELLTGVEAFF
>TRBD1|TRBJ1-5|-|TRBV28
TGTGCCAGCAGTTTAGCTGGACAGGCTAATCAGCCCCAGCATTTT
CASSLAGQANQPQHF
>TRBD1|TRBJ2-7|-|TRBV6-5
TGTGCCAGCAGTTTGACAGGGGGTGGCTACGAGCAGTACTTC
CASSLTGGGYEQYF
>TRBD1|TRBJ2-7|few|TRBV7-2
TGTGCCAGCAGCACGACAGGGGGGGACCTCTACGAGCAGTACTTC
CASSTTGGDLYEQYF
>-|TRBJ1-1|-|TRBV27
TGTGCCACTATTTCCAACAGGGATGCTTTCTTT
CATISNRDAFF
>-|TRBJ1-2|-|TRBV18
TGTGCCAGCTCACCGGCCGCGGGTACTAACTATGGCTACACCTTC
CASSPAAGTNYGYTF
>TRBD1|TRBJ2-7|-|TRBV5-1
TGCGCCAGCAGAAGGGACAGGGTGTACGAGCAGTACTTC
CASRRDRVYEQYF
>-|TRBJ2-7|-|TRBV12-5
TGTGCTAGTGGGAGCGAGCAGTACTTC
CASGSEQYF
>TRBD2|TRBJ2-7|few|TRBV5-4
TGTGCCAGCAGCTTGAAAGGGGCTAGCGGGAGACTCTCGGTCTACGAGCAGTACTTC
CASSLKGASGRLSVYEQYF
>TRBD2|TRBJ2-1|-|TRBV29-1
TGCAGCGTGGTTGGACTAGCGGGGTTTAACGTAGTCAATGAGCAGTTCTTC
CSVVGLAGFNVVNEQFF
>TRBD2|TRBJ2-1|-|TRBV6-5
TGTGCCAGCAGTTCCTGGACTAGCGGACTGGATGAGCAGTTCTTC
CASSSWTSGLDEQFF
>TRBD2|TRBJ2-1|-|TRBV10-3
TGTGCCATCAGTGCCCGGACTAGCGGGAGTCTCGGTGCCCCTCCCTACAATGAGCAGTTCTTC
CAISARTSGSLGAPPYNEQFF
>-|TRBJ2-1|-|TRBV5-1
TGCGCCAGCAGCCCTTACTTCGGGAGCCACAATGAGCAGTTCTTC
CASSPYFGSHNEQFF
>-|TRBJ1-4|once|TRBV13
TGTGCCAGCAGCTTCGGACTAAATGAAAAACTGTTTTTT
CASSFGLNEKLFF
>TRBD1|TRBJ2-7|once|TRBV30
TGTGCCTGGCGGGGACAGTCATACGAGCAGTACTTC
CAWRGQSYEQYF
>TRBD2|TRBJ2-7|-|TRBV2
TGTGCCAGCAGGGAGCGGGAGGGCCCGTACGAGCAGTACTTC
CASREREGPYEQYF
>TRBD1|TRBJ1-1|-|TRBV19
TGTGCCAGCAAGGACAGGGTTAATTTAGCTTTCTTT
CASKDRVNLAFF
>TRBD1|TRBJ2-1|-|TRBV23-1
TGCGCCAGCAGTCTCGGACAGGGCGTCAATGAGCAGTTCTTC
CASSLGQGVNEQFF
>TRBD1|TRBJ2-5|-|TRBV5-6
TGTGCCAGCAGCTGGGGACAGGGACAGACCCAGTACTTC
CASSWGQGQTQYF
>-|TRBJ1-2|-|TRBV4-1
TGCGCCAGCAGCCAAGGACCTTGGGCGGGCTATGGCTACACCTTC
CASSQGPWAGYGYTF
>TRBD1|TRBJ2-7|-|TRBV6-1
TGTGCCAGCAGGAACAGGGGGGATGGCTACGAGCAGTACTTC
CASRNRGDGYEQYF
>-|TRBJ1-2|-|TRBV28
TGTGCCAGCAGTTTGTGGGGGGTAGCGTATGGCTACACCTTC
CASSLWGVAYGYTF
>-|TRBJ2-6|-|TRBV27
TGTGCCAGCAGTCCGTATATTAGCTCTGGGGCCAACGTCCTGACTTTC
CASSPYISSGANVLTF
>-|TRBJ2-2|-|TRBV7-9
TGTTCCAGCAGCCAAAACACCGGGGAGCTGTTTTTT
CSSSQNTGELFF
>-|TRBJ2-7|-|TRBV18
TGTGCCAGCTCACCACGGGAGATCTACGAGCAGTACTTC
CASSPREIYEQYF
>-|TRBJ1-2|-|TRBV5-1
TGCGCCAGCAGGGGCAGGGTTGAAGGGGGCTACACCTTC
CASRGRVEGGYTF
>TRBD2|TRBJ2-5|-|TRBV9
TGTGCCAGCAGCGAGGGACTAGCTAAAGAGACCCAGTACTTC
CASSEGLAKETQYF
>TRBD1|TRBJ1-6|-|TRBV30
TGTGCCTGGAGTGTACGGACAGGGATCTCCTATAATTCACCCCTCCACTTT
CAWSVRTGISYNSPLHF
>-|TRBJ2-3|-|TRBV19
TGTGCCAGTAGTATGTTCGTCACAGATACGCAGTATTTT
CASSMFVTDTQYF
>-|TRBJ2-3|-|TRBV28
TGTGCCAGCAGTCGCACTAGCACAGATACGCAGTATTTT
CASSRTSTDTQYF
>-|TRBJ2-3|few|TRBV9
TGTGCCAGCAGCGTAGGAATTGCGGAAACAGATACGCAGTATTTT
CASSVGIAETDTQYF
>TRBD2|TRBJ2-1|-|TRBV7-2
TGTGCCAGCAGCCGGAGGACTAGTCTCTCCAATGAGCAGTTCTTC
CASSRRTSLSNEQFF